This record covers a single T cell receptor beta chain. What antigen it recognizes has not been identified. Per-base qualities were not stored, and no clone one base away is much larger. The CDR3 regions of human TCRbeta chains were analyzed by immunosequencing. Turning to the authors' computational methods: TCRs in the repertoires were compared against a reference library of SARS-CoV-2-specific TCRs that had been generated with the MIRA antigen-specificity platform. Breadth meant the fraction of unique TCRs that were SARS-CoV-2-associated, whereas depth meant the fraction of total T cells that were SARS-CoV-2-associated. Using the MIRA data, each spike-specific TCR was mapped to the spike region that the TCR reacts to and placed in a CD4 or CD8 class. Log10-transformed breadth and depth values were compared by one-way ANOVA with Sidak's multiple comparisons tests. The table comes from immuneACCESS by way of TCRdb, which keeps in-frame sequences with V and J called. Part of the clones is missing from these tables; in studies checked, under half for an unresolved V gene and the rest for unknown reasons. Clone size and the V and J calls come from that table; the DNA yielded D and trimming. The sample table records 99,000 or so clones; around 87% of these occur just once. About 2.5% of the sample is in the top ten clones.

The sample's time point label is to be understood as: baseline before first vaccination. Vaccinee samples came from UK trials COV001 and COV002, including a single-blind randomized controlled phase 2/3 trial of AZD1222 (ChAdOx1 nCoV-19) in healthy adults. Trial participant PBMC samples were collected at day 0 and day 28 after the second dose for TCRbeta chain sequencing. The data belong to a study of T cell responses to AZD1222 COVID-19 vaccine (dated by TCRdb to 2020 to 2022). Turning to the overall study: Because spike-specific TCR depth and breadth did not differ between the two schedules, AZD1222 recipients who got a second dose at roughly 4 weeks were pooled with those who got a second dose at roughly 12 weeks. A total of just over 230 trial participants underwent TCR sequencing, of whom roughly 210 had received two doses of AZD1222 and approximately 26 had received two doses of the MenACWY control vaccine. Trial participants were enrolled by age into subgroups of 18-55, 56-69 and 70-plus years, and approximately 150, 30 and 60 TCR-sequenced participants, respectively, were included in these subgroups.

Here is what the overall study found, with its caveats: Epitopes outside the regions mutated in the B.1.351 and B.1.1.7 variants were reportedly recognized by nearly half of the unique spike-specific TCRs. After two AZD1222 doses, both the breadth and the depth of spike-specific TCRs were significantly higher than at day 0 and than in MenACWY recipients. CD4 TCRs associated with the vaccine covered the entire spike protein, and the dominant responses were in regions 160-218 and 743-854. Because no day 14 peak-response samples were available, repertoires were characterized only after the peak T cell response. The 56-69-year group was small, and its depth increase did not reach significance, likely because of low power. Conclusions about previously exposed vaccinees are limited, since just five to seven AZD1222 recipients were seropositive for SARS-CoV-2 at baseline. Participants were mostly white British, with more females than males. The authors suggested clonal diversity may have been underestimated.

The CDR3 runs 17 amino acids, cysteine and phenylalanine included. The DNA shown is the 51-base CDR3, in frame from base 1. Based on the germline V gene (reference sequence), the CDR1 and CDR2 sequences are SEHNR and FQNEAQ. After removal of 3 bases from V and 1 base from J, the junction retains 7 bases not matched to a gene. The chain links TRBV7-9 with TRBJ2-3; TRBD2 lines up with 10 middle nucleotides. This material consisted of peripheral blood, taken on day 0 of AZD1222 vaccination. The source is an adult in good health. The DNA reads as follows: TGTGCCAGCAGCTTGAGGCCTAGCGGGAGCGGCACAGATACGCAGTATTTT. This codes for CASSLRPSGSGTDTQYF.